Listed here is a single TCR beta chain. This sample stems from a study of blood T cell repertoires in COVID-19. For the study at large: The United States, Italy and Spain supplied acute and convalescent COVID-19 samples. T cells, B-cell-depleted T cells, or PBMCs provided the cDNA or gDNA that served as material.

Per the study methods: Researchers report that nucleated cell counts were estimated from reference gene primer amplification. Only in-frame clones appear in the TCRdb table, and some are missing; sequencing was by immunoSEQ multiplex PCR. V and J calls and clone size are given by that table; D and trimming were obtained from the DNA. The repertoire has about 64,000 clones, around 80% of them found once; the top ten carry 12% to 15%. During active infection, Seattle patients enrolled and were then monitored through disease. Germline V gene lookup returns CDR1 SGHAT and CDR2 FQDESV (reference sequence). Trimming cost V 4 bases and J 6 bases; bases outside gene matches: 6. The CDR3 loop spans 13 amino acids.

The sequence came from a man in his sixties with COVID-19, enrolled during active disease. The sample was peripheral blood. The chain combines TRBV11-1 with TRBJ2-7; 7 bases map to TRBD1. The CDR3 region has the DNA TGTGCCAGCAGCTACGAGACAGGGTTCGAGCAGTACTTC. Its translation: CASSYETGFEQYF.